Listed below are T cell receptor beta chains from one sample, sequenced in a study of a mutant IDH1 vaccine in newly diagnosed glioma. The method was immunoSEQ multiplex PCR; TCRdb's version includes in-frame clones alone and lacks a portion of them. This table holds tens of thousands of clones, 80% to 95% found once. The input for sequencing was PBMCs, taken from a glioma patient treated with radiotherapy, temozolomide or both. Receptors originate from a man aged 50 to 59 with glioma. The conserved cysteine and the conserved F or W are not part of the CDR3 here.

V	J	CDR3
TRBV7-6	TRBJ1-1	ASSLAGGKNTEAF
TRBV4-1	TRBJ1-4	ASSQDKQGYFATNEKLF
TRBV7-9	TRBJ2-1	ASSWRRDEQF
TRBV5-4	TRBJ2-2	ASSWDTGELF
TRBV4-1	TRBJ2-1	ASSQERGSNEQF
TRBV9	TRBJ2-5	ASSVGLAGGPEETQY
TRBV7-2	TRBJ1-4	ASSSRQGTTNEKLF
TRBV19	TRBJ2-1	ASSTGQVYNEQF
TRBV30	TRBJ2-1	AWRIGLRYNEQF
TRBV6-1	TRBJ2-3	ANDRLGTGTDTQY
TRBV7-3	TRBJ2-2	ASSPTPGTGGIEELF
TRBV14	TRBJ2-1	ASSQLRDRGDNEQF
TRBV9	TRBJ2-7	ASSVETSGVRGEQY
TRBV2	TRBJ2-3	ASIEERGTDTQY
TRBV6-1	TRBJ2-2	ASSRVAVNTGELF
TRBV27	TRBJ2-1	ASSSNIGGGQF
TRBV29-1	TRBJ1-1	SVELHRVGRTEAF
TRBV7-9	TRBJ2-2	ASSLGTGDTGELF
TRBV6-1	TRBJ2-3	ASKWTQSTDTQY
TRBV30	TRBJ1-2	AWSASNYGYT